This TCR beta chain derives from a study of T-cell reconstitution after alpha-beta-depleted transplantation in children. Trimming pared 5 bases from V and 4 bases from J, leaving 3 bases between. Germline V gives CDR1 SEHNR, CDR2 FQNEAQ (reference sequence). CDR3 length equals 11 residues. The TCRbeta library was prepared with unique molecular identifiers. In TCRdb, the PCR reads were re-called with MiXCR into one record per CDR3 protein. The sample holds about 690,000 distinct CDR3 sequences, 15% to 20% seen once. Material: PBMCs from the stem cell graft donor, obtained from the stem cell graft. This clonotype was obtained from a human donor who donated a stem cell graft to a child with acute myeloid leukemia. V usage is TRBV7-9 and J usage is TRBJ2-1; unclear D gene. The CDR3, as DNA: TGTGCCAGCAGCAAATACAATGAGCAGTTCTTC. This sequence encodes CASSKYNEQFF. The variable domain in full, with the rest retrieved from reference TRBV7-9 and TRBJ2-1, is DTGVSQNPRHKITKRGQNVTFRCDPISEHNRLYWYRQTLGQGPEFLTYFQNEAQLEKSRLLSDRFSAERPKGSFSTLEIQRTEQGDSAMYLCASSKYNEQFFGPGTRLTVL.